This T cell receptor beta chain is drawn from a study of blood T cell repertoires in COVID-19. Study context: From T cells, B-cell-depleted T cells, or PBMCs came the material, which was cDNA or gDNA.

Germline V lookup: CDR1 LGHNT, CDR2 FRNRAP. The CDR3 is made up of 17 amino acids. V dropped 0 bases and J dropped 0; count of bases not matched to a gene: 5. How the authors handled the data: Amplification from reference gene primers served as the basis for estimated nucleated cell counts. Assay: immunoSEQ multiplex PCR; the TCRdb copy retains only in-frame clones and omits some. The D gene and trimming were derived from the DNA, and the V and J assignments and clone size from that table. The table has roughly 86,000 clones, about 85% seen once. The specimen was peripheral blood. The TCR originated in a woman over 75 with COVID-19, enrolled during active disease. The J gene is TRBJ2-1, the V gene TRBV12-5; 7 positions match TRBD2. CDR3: CASGLVRGVVSYNEQFF. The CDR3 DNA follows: TGTGCTAGTGGTTTGGTACGGGGGGTGGTCTCCTACAATGAGCAGTTCTTC.